This paragraph reports one T cell receptor (beta chain). This entry is derived from a study of CD8 T cells in Susac syndrome. This CDR3 has 18 amino acids. CDR1 is LNHNV, CDR2 YYDKDF, per germline (reference sequence). The germline V and J ends were trimmed by 0 bases and 0 bases, with 18 bases remaining between them. Reverse transcription of roughly 0.5 to 1 ug RNA was carried out with random hexamers. immunoSEQ multiplex PCR amplified TCR beta CDR3 across 54 Vbeta, 13 Jbeta. TCRdb analysed the immunoSEQ multiplex PCR reads with MiXCR anew, one entry per CDR3 protein. The table has a few hundred thousand distinct CDR3 sequences, around 91% seen once.

The sequencing sample was made of CD8+ T cells from PBMCs. This TCR derives from a human donor with multiple sclerosis. The V and J genes are TRBV15 and TRBJ2-7; TRBD1 is a possible D gene (5 bases). The CDR3: CATSRDYTDSQYSYEQYF. CDR3 in DNA: TGTGCCACCAGCAGAGATTATACTGACAGTCAGTACTCCTACGAGCAGTACTTC.